This note documents a single TCR beta chain sequence. Its antigen remains unknown. The source of the sample is a study of cytomegalovirus exposure and HLA in healthy donors. General study results and limits: It was in a later analysis that TCR association rates were seen to vary by HLA locus, highest for DRB1 and lowest for HLA-C.

A multiplex PCR was run with 60 Vbeta primers and 13 Jbeta primers. Libraries were prepared by immunoSEQ multiplex PCR; TCRdb keeps only in-frame clonotypes and omits some of them. The sample yields 200,000 to 250,000 clones, more than 60% seen once. The ends lost 6 bases at V and 8 bases at J; junction bases unmatched: 10. The germline CDR1 and CDR2 sequences are WNHNN and SYGVQD (reference sequence). The CDR3 loop spans 14 amino acids. Sequencing was done on a sample of PBMCs. The chain couples TRBV10-1 to TRBJ1-2, with TRBD1 matching over 9 bases. The clonotype comes from a man aged 45 to 65 in good health and CMV-seronegative. DNA for the CDR3: TGCGCCAGCAGCCCCGGGACAGGGAGAGGCGGCTACACCTTC. Protein product: CASSPGTGRGGYTF.